Below, one T cell receptor beta chain is given with its context. Its target is not known. These data come from a study of blood T cells in healthy people across ages. Study as a whole: About one barcoded beta molecule was captured per two T cells (by template switching). Study results and caveats: Diversity figures based on one million T cells were deemed too low. Researchers said unsorted PBMCs prevented a conclusive naive versus antigen-experienced comparison.

A second PCR of about 7 to 11 cycles used a sample-barcoded 5' primer and a J-beta primer mix. From the 5' RACE reads, TCRdb called clonotypes with MiXCR, one entry per CDR3 protein. Among around 900,000 distinct CDR3 sequences listed, about 51% were seen once. Each donor supplied roughly 9 milliliters of peripheral blood. CDR3 length: 14 amino acids. Trimming removed 8 bases from V and 7 bases from J, with 19 bases in between. Germline CDR1 and CDR2: ENHRY and SYGVKD. This receptor was taken from a woman in her sixties in good health. Sequenced: blood. The rearrangement uses TRBV10-3 and TRBJ2-3, with D tentatively TRBD2 (6 bases). CDR3: CAIQGELASYTQYF. In DNA, the CDR3 is TGTGCCATCCAGGGCGAGCTAGCGAGCTATACGCAGTATTTT.